The rows below give T cell receptor beta chains drawn from one sample of a study of OX40 agonist ivuxolimab in advanced cancers. Only in-frame clones appear in the TCRdb table, and some are missing; sequencing was by immunoSEQ multiplex PCR. The repertoire has 55,000 to 90,000 clones, 70% to 90% of them found once; the top ten carry under 3.5%. The starting material was CD4+ or CD8+ T cells sorted from blood, obtained in a trial of the OX40 agonist ivuxolimab. The receptors here all came from an adult with an advanced solid tumor such as melanoma, head and neck, liver or kidney cancer. Each CDR3 is given with its conserved first and last residue. D genes are given only for firm matches. Size tells how often a clone was seen (once, few, many) or the class of an expanded clone, and some rows leave it out.

v_gene	abundance	d_gene	j_gene	CDR3nt	CDR3aa
TRBV2	once	TRBD1	TRBJ1-2	TGTGCCAGCAGTGGCAGAAGGGGACAGCGGTCTAACTATGGCTACACCTTC	CASSGRRGQRSNYGYTF
TRBV7-2	-	-	TRBJ2-3	TGTGCCAGCAGCTCGCCGTCTAGTAGCACAGATACGCAGTATTTT	CASSSPSSSTDTQYF
TRBV5-6	-	-	TRBJ1-1	TGTGCCAGCAGCGGCACAGTAACCTATGGAGCTTTCTTT	CASSGTVTYGAFF
TRBV7-2	-	TRBD1	TRBJ2-3	TGTGCCAGCAGCTTAGGGTGGGACAGAAACACAGATACGCAGTATTTT	CASSLGWDRNTDTQYF
TRBV28	-	TRBD2	TRBJ2-1	TGTGCCAGCAAATTAGCGGGGGTTGAGGACAATGAGCAGTTCTTC	CASKLAGVEDNEQFF
TRBV7-3	-	TRBD2	TRBJ2-5	TGTGCCAGCAGCCGGGGGGTCGGAGAGGCCCAGTACTTC	CASSRGVGEAQYF
TRBV5-1	-	-	TRBJ2-3	TGCGCCAGCAGCCCTCTCTCGAGGGTAACAGATACGCAGTATTTT	CASSPLSRVTDTQYF
TRBV5-5	-	-	TRBJ1-6	TGTGCCAGTCGCCTGGGGGGAGAGAATTCACCCCTCCACTTT	CASRLGGENSPLHF
TRBV6-1	-	-	TRBJ2-3	TGTGCCAGCAGTGAGAAACAGGGAGGGGAGTATACGCAGTATTTT	CASSEKQGGEYTQYF
TRBV9	-	-	TRBJ2-3	TGTGCCAGCAGCGTAGCGATTCGCACAGATACGCAGTATTTT	CASSVAIRTDTQYF
TRBV28	-	-	TRBJ1-4	TGTGCCAGCAGTGATTCAGGGCATGAAAAACTGTTTTTT	CASSDSGHEKLFF
TRBV5-1	-	TRBD2	TRBJ2-7	TGCGCCAGCAGCTTGGCAGGCCAGGGAGGGTACGAGCAGTACTTC	CASSLAGQGGYEQYF
TRBV7-3	-	TRBD2	TRBJ2-2	TGTGCCAGCAGCCCCACTAGCGGGGGAAACACCGGGGAGCTGTTTTTT	CASSPTSGGNTGELFF
TRBV28	-	-	TRBJ1-2	TGTGCCAGCAGTTTGACCTATGGCTACACCTTC	CASSLTYGYTF
TRBV7-9	medium-sized	TRBD1	TRBJ1-4	TGTGCCAGCAGCCCGGGACAGGGCTTTGAAAAACTGTTTTTT	CASSPGQGFEKLFF
TRBV15	-	TRBD1	TRBJ2-4	TGTGCCACCAGCAGAGATTTTGCAGGGGGCGGAAACATTCAGTACTTC	CATSRDFAGGGNIQYF
TRBV7-2	once	-	TRBJ2-3	TGTGCCAGCAGCTTAGTTAGCAGCACAGATACGCAGTATTTT	CASSLVSSTDTQYF
TRBV6-1	-	-	TRBJ2-5	TGTGCCATCCAAAAAACAGTACTTCAAGAGACCCAGTACTTC	CAIQKTVLQETQYF
TRBV28	-	TRBD1	TRBJ1-1	TGTGCCAGCAGCCCAGGGGGGAAGAGCACTGAAGCTTTCTTT	CASSPGGKSTEAFF
TRBV7-2	few	-	TRBJ2-1	TGTGCCAGCAGTCATGACTACAATGAGCAGTTCTTC	CASSHDYNEQFF
TRBV7-3	-	TRBD1	TRBJ2-5	TGTGCCAGCAGCAGAGGGACAGGGGGTTTACAAGAGACCCAGTACTTC	CASSRGTGGLQETQYF
TRBV5-5	-	-	TRBJ2-3	TGTGCCAGCAGCTTGTGGCAGAACACAGATACGCAGTATTTT	CASSLWQNTDTQYF
TRBV5-5	-	-	TRBJ2-3	TGTGCCAGCAGCTTAGACGATTGGATGTCGCAGTATTTT	CASSLDDWMSQYF
TRBV5-1	once	TRBD1	TRBJ2-7	TGCGCCAGCAGCGCCACAGGGGGCACATCCTACGAGCAGTACTTC	CASSATGGTSYEQYF
TRBV7-9	-	-	TRBJ1-1	TGTGCCAGCAGCTGGTATTCGACCCTGGACACTGAAGCTTTCTTT	CASSWYSTLDTEAFF
TRBV28	once	-	TRBJ1-5	TGTGCCAGCAGTCCACCTAGACAGGTGTATAGCAATCAGCCCCAGCATTTT	CASSPPRQVYSNQPQHF
TRBV4-1	-	TRBD2	TRBJ2-3	TGCGCCAGCAGCCAAGATCAGATCAGGGCTAGCGGGGGCCTCACAGATACGCAGTATTTT	CASSQDQIRASGGLTDTQYF
TRBV30	few	-	TRBJ2-3	TGTGCCTGGAGTGTAGGGAGAGTCTCTAGCACAGATACGCAGTATTTT	CAWSVGRVSSTDTQYF
TRBV6-1	-	-	TRBJ2-7	TGTGCCAGCAGTGAAGCGGGGGGGCACCGGGAGCAGTACTTC	CASSEAGGHREQYF